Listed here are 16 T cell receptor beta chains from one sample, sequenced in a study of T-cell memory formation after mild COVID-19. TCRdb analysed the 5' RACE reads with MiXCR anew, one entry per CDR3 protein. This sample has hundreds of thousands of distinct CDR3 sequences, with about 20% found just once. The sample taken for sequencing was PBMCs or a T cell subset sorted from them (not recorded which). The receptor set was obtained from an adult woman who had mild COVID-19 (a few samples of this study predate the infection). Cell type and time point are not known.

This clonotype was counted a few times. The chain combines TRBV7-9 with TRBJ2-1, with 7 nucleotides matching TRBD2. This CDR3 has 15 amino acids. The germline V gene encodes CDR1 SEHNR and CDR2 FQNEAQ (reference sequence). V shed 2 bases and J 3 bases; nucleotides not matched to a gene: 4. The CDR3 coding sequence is TGTGCCAGCAGCTTAATACGGGAGGTCTACAATGAGCAGTTCTTC. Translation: CASSLIREVYNEQFF.

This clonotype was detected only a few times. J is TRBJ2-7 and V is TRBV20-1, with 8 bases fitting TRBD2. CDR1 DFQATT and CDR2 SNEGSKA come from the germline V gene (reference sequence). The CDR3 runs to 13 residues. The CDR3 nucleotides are TGCAGGGCCCGGCGGGGGGACACCTACGAGCAGTACTTC. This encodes CRARRGDTYEQYF.

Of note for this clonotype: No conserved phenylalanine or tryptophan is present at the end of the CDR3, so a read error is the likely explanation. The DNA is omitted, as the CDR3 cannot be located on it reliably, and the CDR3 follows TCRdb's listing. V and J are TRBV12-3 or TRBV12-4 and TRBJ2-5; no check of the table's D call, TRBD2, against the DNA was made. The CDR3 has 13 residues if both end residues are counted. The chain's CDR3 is CASSLGGAGGRYI.

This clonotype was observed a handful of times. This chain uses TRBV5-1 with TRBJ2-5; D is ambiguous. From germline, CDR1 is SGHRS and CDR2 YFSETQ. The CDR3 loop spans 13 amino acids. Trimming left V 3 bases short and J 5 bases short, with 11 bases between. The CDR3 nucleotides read TGCGCCAGCAGCTGGGAATTCGCGGAGACCCAGTACTTC. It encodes CASSWEFAETQYF.

The CDR3 DNA is TGTGCCAGCAGCCCCGATTACTACATGAACACTGAAGCTTTCTTT. Amino acid sequence: CASSPDYYMNTEAFF. The V gene is TRBV5-6, the J gene TRBJ1-1; D not resolved. The CDR3 extends over 15 amino acids. Trimming left V 4 bases short and J 0 bases short, with 13 bases between. Germline V gene lookup returns CDR1 SGHDT and CDR2 YYEEEE.

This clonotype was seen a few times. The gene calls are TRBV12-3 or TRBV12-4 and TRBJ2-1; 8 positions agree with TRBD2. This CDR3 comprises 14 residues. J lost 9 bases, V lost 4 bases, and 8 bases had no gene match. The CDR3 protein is CASSYGGGGSEQFF. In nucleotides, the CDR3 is TGTGCCAGCAGTTACGGAGGCGGGGGGAGTGAGCAGTTCTTC.

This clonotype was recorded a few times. The CDR3 loop is CASSAGQGGQPQHF. The CDR3 DNA sequence: TGTGCCAGCAGCGCTGGACAGGGCGGTCAGCCCCAGCATTTT. The genes are TRBV7-6 and TRBJ1-5; the match to TRBD1 covers 8 bases. The CDR3 has 14 residues. V gave up 5 bases and J gave up 6 bases; unmatched junction bases: 6. From germline, CDR1 is SGHVS and CDR2 FNYEAQ.

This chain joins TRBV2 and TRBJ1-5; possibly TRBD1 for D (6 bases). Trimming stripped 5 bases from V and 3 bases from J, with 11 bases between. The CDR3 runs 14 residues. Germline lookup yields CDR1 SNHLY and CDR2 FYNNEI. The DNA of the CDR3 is TGTGCCAGCAGTCCACAGGGACTCAATCAGCCCCAGCATTTT. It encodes CASSPQGLNQPQHF. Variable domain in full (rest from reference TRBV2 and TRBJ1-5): EPEVTQTPSHQVTQMGQEVILRCVPISNHLYFYWYRQILGQKVEFLVSFYNNEISEKSEIFDDQFSVERPDGSNFTLKIRSTKLEDSAMYFCASSPQGLNQPQHFGDGTRLSIL.

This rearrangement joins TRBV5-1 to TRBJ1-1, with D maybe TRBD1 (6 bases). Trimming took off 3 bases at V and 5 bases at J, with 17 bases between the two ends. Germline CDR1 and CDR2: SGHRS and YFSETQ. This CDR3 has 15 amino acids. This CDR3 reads CASSWEGVLDTEAFF. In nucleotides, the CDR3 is TGCGCCAGCAGCTGGGAGGGGGTTTTAGATACTGAAGCTTTCTTT.

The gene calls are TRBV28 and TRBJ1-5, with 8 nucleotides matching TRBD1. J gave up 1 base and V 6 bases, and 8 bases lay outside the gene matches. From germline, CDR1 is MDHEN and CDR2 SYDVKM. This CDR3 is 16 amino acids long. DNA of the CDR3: TGTGCCAGCAGCTCCCCGGACAGGGAGAGCAATCAGCCCCAGCATTTT. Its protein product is CASSSPDRESNQPQHF.

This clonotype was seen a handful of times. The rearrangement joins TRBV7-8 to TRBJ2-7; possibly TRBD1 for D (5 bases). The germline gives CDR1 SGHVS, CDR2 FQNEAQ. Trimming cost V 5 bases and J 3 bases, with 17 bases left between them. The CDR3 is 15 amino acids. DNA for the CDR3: TGTGCCAGCAGCGTTAGCCAGGGTCCCGTCTACGAGCAGTACTTC. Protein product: CASSVSQGPVYEQYF.

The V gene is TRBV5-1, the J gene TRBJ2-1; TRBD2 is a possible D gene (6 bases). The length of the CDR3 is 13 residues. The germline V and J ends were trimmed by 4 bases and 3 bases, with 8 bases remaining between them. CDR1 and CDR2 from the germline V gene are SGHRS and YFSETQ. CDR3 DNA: TGCGCCAGCAGCCCGGACTACTACAATGAGCAGTTCTTC. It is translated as CASSPDYYNEQFF.

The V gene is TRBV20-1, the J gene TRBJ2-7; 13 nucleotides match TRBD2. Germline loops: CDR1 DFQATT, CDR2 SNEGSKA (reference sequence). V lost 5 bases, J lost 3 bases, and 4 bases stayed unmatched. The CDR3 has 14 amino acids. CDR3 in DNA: TGCAGTGCTGGGGGACTAGCGGGACTCTACGAGCAGTACTTC. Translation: CSAGGLAGLYEQYF.

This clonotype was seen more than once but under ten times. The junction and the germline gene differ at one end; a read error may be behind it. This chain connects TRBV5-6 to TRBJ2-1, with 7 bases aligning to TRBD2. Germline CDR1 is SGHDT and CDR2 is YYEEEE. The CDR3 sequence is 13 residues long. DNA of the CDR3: TGTGCCAGCAGCTTGGGCGCTGGGGGGGAACTTAATTTC. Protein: CASSLGAGGELNF.

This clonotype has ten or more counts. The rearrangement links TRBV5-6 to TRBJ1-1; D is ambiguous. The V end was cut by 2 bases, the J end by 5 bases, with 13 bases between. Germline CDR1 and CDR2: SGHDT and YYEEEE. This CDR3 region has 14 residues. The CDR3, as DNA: TGTGCCAGCAGCTTTGGGGAGATAGGGACTGAAGCTTTCTTT. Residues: CASSFGEIGTEAFF.

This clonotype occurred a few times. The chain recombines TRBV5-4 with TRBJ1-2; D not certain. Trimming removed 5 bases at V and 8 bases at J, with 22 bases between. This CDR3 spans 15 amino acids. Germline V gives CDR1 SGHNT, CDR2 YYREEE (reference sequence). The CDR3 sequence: CASRSFFRIREGYTF. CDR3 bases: TGTGCCAGCAGATCCTTCTTTAGAATTCGGGAGGGCTACACCTTC.